Listed below are T cell receptor beta chains from one sample, sequenced in a study of T cell clones after liver transplantation. Produced via immunoSEQ multiplex PCR; TCRdb's table is partial and in-frame only. The sample lists about 75,000 clones; around four fifths were seen once. Sequenced here: CD4+ T cells from blood, sampled less than 50 months after liver transplant. The receptor source for this set is a human patient who received a liver transplant. Some T cells may originate from the graft donor. The CDR3 runs from the conserved cysteine through the conserved F or W. D genes are given only for firm matches. Not every row has a clone size; where given, it reads once, few, many or a size class.

d_call | cdr3_length | j_call | clone_size | v_call | cdr3_nt | cdr3_aa
. | 15 | TRBJ2-3 | . | TRBV6-5 | TGTGCCAGCAGTTCTGCCCTGGGGAGCACAGATACGCAGTATTTT | CASSSALGSTDTQYF
. | 12 | TRBJ1-2 | . | TRBV7-7 | TGTGCCAGCAGCTTGCGCGTCGACGGCTACACCTTC | CASSLRVDGYTF
. | 16 | TRBJ2-5 | . | TRBV5-1 | TGCGCCAGCAGCCCCACCGGGGCCTCTCGTCAAGAGACCCAGTACTTC | CASSPTGASRQETQYF
. | 14 | TRBJ1-1 | . | TRBV28 | TGTGCCAGCAGTTTTTCAAGGGGGAATACTGAAGCTTTCTTT | CASSFSRGNTEAFF
. | 16 | TRBJ2-5 | . | TRBV5-1 | TGCGCCAGCAGCTGGGGGTCGGTGGCACCGGGGGAGACCCAGTACTTC | CASSWGSVAPGETQYF
. | 9 | TRBJ1-2 | . | TRBV27 | TGTGCCAGCAGTGTAGGGGACACCTTC | CASSVGDTF
. | 13 | TRBJ2-5 | . | TRBV5-1 | TGCGCCAGCAGCTTCGGGGCCGGGGAGACCCAGTACTTC | CASSFGAGETQYF
. | 13 | TRBJ2-2 | . | TRBV11-3 | TGTGCCAGCAGCTTAGATGAGACCGGGGAGCTGTTTTTT | CASSLDETGELFF
. | 13 | TRBJ2-7 | few | TRBV11-1 | TGTGCCAGCAGCGCCGGGACCACCTACGAGCAGTACTTC | CASSAGTTYEQYF
. | 14 | TRBJ1-1 | . | TRBV5-1 | TGCGCCAGCAGCTTGGATCGAGGGGGCACTGAAGCTTTCTTT | CASSLDRGGTEAFF
TRBD2 | 14 | TRBJ2-5 | . | TRBV7-2 | TGTGCCAGCAGCTTCGGGACTAGTAGAGAGACCCAGTACTTC | CASSFGTSRETQYF
. | 14 | TRBJ2-2 | . | TRBV4-2 | TGTGCCAGCAGCCAAGATATTCACAGCGGGGAGCTGTTTTTT | CASSQDIHSGELFF
. | 14 | TRBJ2-7 | . | TRBV7-3 | TGTGCCAGCAGCCGTTATTTAGCACCTCTGGAGCAGTACTTC | CASSRYLAPLEQYF
. | 15 | TRBJ2-3 | . | TRBV7-3 | TGTGCCAGCAGCTTAACGGCGCGGTTGACAGATACGCAGTATTTT | CASSLTARLTDTQYF
. | 13 | TRBJ2-1 | many | TRBV5-6 | TGTGCCAGCAGCTTGTGGTCCGGGACAGAGCAGTTCTTC | CASSLWSGTEQFF
TRBD1 | 16 | TRBJ1-1 | few | TRBV30 | TGTGCCTCGATCCCGGGACAGGGTTTGGCGGGAACTGAAGCTTTCTTT | CASIPGQGLAGTEAFF
TRBD1 | 13 | TRBJ1-2 | . | TRBV7-3 | TGTGCCAGCAGCTCCACAGGGGGAATTGGCTACACCTTC | CASSSTGGIGYTF
. | 12 | TRBJ1-1 | . | TRBV6-6 | TGTGCCAGCAGTTACGTAAACACTGAAGCTTTCTTT | CASSYVNTEAFF
TRBD2 | 13 | TRBJ2-3 | . | TRBV19 | TGTGCCTGCGGGACTACTGGCACAGATACGCAGTATTTT | CACGTTGTDTQYF
TRBD1 | 14 | TRBJ1-2 | . | TRBV15 | TGTGCCACCGGGGTAGGAGGGGGCGACTATGGCTACACCTTC | CATGVGGGDYGYTF
. | 14 | TRBJ1-2 | . | TRBV25-1 | TGTGCCAGCACGGGAAGAGGAGGGGACTATGGCTACACCTTC | CASTGRGGDYGYTF
. | 15 | TRBJ2-3 | . | TRBV6-1 | TGTGCCAGCAGTAACCCGGGACGGGGAGGAGATACGCAGTATTTT | CASSNPGRGGDTQYF
TRBD1 | 14 | TRBJ1-2 | once | TRBV14 | TGTGCCAGCAGCCAGCAAGTGACAGGGTTTGGCTACACCTTC | CASSQQVTGFGYTF
. | 13 | TRBJ2-3 | . | TRBV23-1 | TGCGCCAGCAGTCATAGGAGATGCTGCACGCAGTATTTT | CASSHRRCCTQYF
. | 15 | TRBJ2-1 | . | TRBV4-2 | TGTGCCAGCAGCCAAGTTAGGAATCGGAACAATGAGCAGTTCTTC | CASSQVRNRNNEQFF
. | 15 | TRBJ2-6 | . | TRBV7-9 | TGTGCCAGCAGCTATGGGACCTCTGGGGCCAACGTCCTGACTTTC | CASSYGTSGANVLTF
TRBD2 | 15 | TRBJ2-1 | . | TRBV5-1 | TGCGCCAGCACGATAGCGGGGAGCTCCTACAATGAGCAGTTCTTC | CASTIAGSSYNEQFF
. | 13 | TRBJ2-5 | . | TRBV30 | TGTGCCTGGAGTGTGGCTATCCAAGAGACCCAGTACTTC | CAWSVAIQETQYF
. | 14 | TRBJ1-6 | . | TRBV23-1 | TGCGCCAGCAGTCATGCCGCGACGAATTCACCCCTCCACTTT | CASSHAATNSPLHF
. | 13 | TRBJ2-2 | . | TRBV27 | TGTGCCAGCAGTTGGGGGGCCACCGGGGAGCTGTTTTTT | CASSWGATGELFF
TRBD1 | 14 | TRBJ2-3 | . | TRBV28 | TGTGCCAGCAGTTTGGGACAGTACACAGATACGCAGTATTTT | CASSLGQYTDTQYF
TRBD2 | 15 | TRBJ2-7 | . | TRBV4-1 | TGCGCCAGCAGCCAGACGACTAGCCGCGGCTACGAGCAGTACTTC | CASSQTTSRGYEQYF
. | 13 | TRBJ1-2 | . | TRBV7-8 | TGTGCCAGCAGCTCCGGGGTCAACTATGGCTACACCTTC | CASSSGVNYGYTF
TRBD2 | 16 | TRBJ2-7 | few | TRBV5-1 | TGCGCCAGCAGCTCCCGATCCGCGGGGGTTACCTACGAGCAGTACTTC | CASSSRSAGVTYEQYF
TRBD2 | 16 | TRBJ2-3 | . | TRBV28 | TGTGCCAGCAGCCCAAGACTAGCGGGATACACAGATACGCAGTATTTT | CASSPRLAGYTDTQYF
. | 17 | TRBJ2-2 | . | TRBV7-9 | TGTGCCAGCACCCCTCAGGGGATGACACTGAACACCGGGGAGCTGTTTTTT | CASTPQGMTLNTGELFF
. | 13 | TRBJ2-7 | . | TRBV27 | TGTGCCAGCAGTTTAAGGAGTACCTACGAGCAGTACTTC | CASSLRSTYEQYF
TRBD2 | 15 | TRBJ2-3 | . | TRBV9 | TGTGCCAGCAGCGTTAGCGGGAGAGCGGCAGATACGCAGTATTTT | CASSVSGRAADTQYF
TRBD1 | 14 | TRBJ1-2 | . | TRBV28 | TGTGCCAGCAGTATGGACAGGGCCAGGAGTGGCTACACCTTC | CASSMDRARSGYTF
. | 15 | TRBJ1-2 | few | TRBV9 | TGTGCCAGCAGCGTAGATATAGGGTTTGCCTATGGCTACACCTTC | CASSVDIGFAYGYTF
TRBD1 | 15 | TRBJ2-3 | . | TRBV11-2 | TGTGCCAGCAGCCCGTCTCAGGGGGAGACAGATACGCAGTATTTT | CASSPSQGETDTQYF
. | 11 | TRBJ1-5 | . | TRBV7-9 | TGTGCCAGCGGTGGGGGGCAGCCCCAGCATTTT | CASGGGQPQHF
. | 14 | TRBJ2-1 | . | TRBV14 | TGTGCCAGCAGCCAAGTTCGTGTCAACAATGAGCAGTTCTTC | CASSQVRVNNEQFF
TRBD1 | 16 | TRBJ1-5 | . | TRBV5-1 | TGCGCCAGCAGCTTGGATCCGGGACAGGGCAATCAGCCCCAGCATTTT | CASSLDPGQGNQPQHF
. | 15 | TRBJ2-7 | . | TRBV6-5 | TGTGCCAGCAGCCGGAGACTTAGGGGGGGGTACGAGCAGTACTTC | CASSRRLRGGYEQYF
. | 14 | TRBJ2-7 | . | TRBV7-2 | TGTGCCAGCAGCCCCGCCTATTCGTCCTACGAGCAGTACTTC | CASSPAYSSYEQYF
TRBD1 | 13 | TRBJ2-3 | . | TRBV7-2 | TGTGCCAGCAGCTGGGACAGGGTCGATACGCAGTATTTT | CASSWDRVDTQYF